This T cell receptor (beta chain) is from a study of blood T cells in healthy people across ages (dated by TCRdb to 2015 to 2017). For the study in its entirety: In model experiments, template switching captured about one uniquely barcoded TCR beta cDNA molecule for every two T cells. To track age-related changes in TCR beta repertoire diversity, the study relied on deep sequencing normalized with unique cDNA molecular identifiers. Donors were grouped into four age groups: young (average approximately 15 years), middle-aged (approximately 41), aged (around 62) and long-lived (roughly 80). To avoid experimental bias, donors of different ages were spread randomly across the sequencing lanes. For two donors (one aged 18 to 30 and one aged 80 or older), the study analyzed two additional independent replicas of 1 million unique cDNA reads from the same blood draw.

A distance of 15 bases separates the germline ends of V and J, which lose 2 bases and 3 bases respectively. Counted from cysteine to phenylalanine, this CDR3 has 15 amino acids. Left in the record is the CDR3 DNA by itself, 45 bases read in frame from the first base. The germline V gene sets CDR1 to SGHRS and CDR2 to YFSETQ. Concerning this clonotype: Its antigen remains undetermined. Per-base quality was not reported, and no clone a single base away is much larger than it.

Libraries were built with 5' RACE. The instrument given in TCRdb is Illumina HiSeq 2500. A second about 7 to 12 cycle PCR used a sample-barcoded 5' primer and a J-beta primer mix. A unique molecular identifier was introduced onto each TCR beta cDNA molecule by a template-switch 5' adaptor carrying 12 random nucleotides. At least 2.5 million CDR3-containing paired-end reads were obtained from each sample. The Mint cDNA synthesis kit, primed by a TRBC-specific oligonucleotide, was used to synthesize first-strand cDNA from all RNA. All cDNA was treated with uracil-DNA glycosylase and then went through a first 18-cycle PCR with the universal primers M1SS and BC2_uni_R. The authors processed their data as follows. Normalization of each sample was performed by random selection of 1 million high-quality reads, each carrying a distinct molecular identifier. Reads sharing molecular identifiers were discarded rather than binned into consensus sequences. MiTCR, set to a Q25 quality threshold and the strictest error-elimination algorithm, was used for CDR3 identification, clonotype clustering and error correction. Lower-bound total TCR beta diversity was estimated with a nonparametric unseen species model using Euler transformation. TCRdb reworked the public reads: Q25 trimming with fastp, MiXCR clone assembly, productive beta chains retained. Rows with a matching CDR3 protein are joined into one entry that keeps the most common DNA and genes. The V and J calls were not made by the authors but by TCRdb's processing. For this sample the table gives some 1.5 million distinct CDR3 sequences, of which approximately 28% were detected only once. In total, the top ten clones hold approximately 7.7% of the sample.

The donors were roughly 40 Caucasian individuals from Russia, aged roughly 6 to 100 years, who were systemically healthy. Ten milliliters of peripheral blood were drawn from each donor into EDTA-treated Vacutainer tubes. Ficoll-Paque density-gradient centrifugation was used to isolate PBMCs, with at least 6 million obtained per sample. Trizol reagent was used to extract total RNA from the PBMCs, yielding at least 5.5 micrograms per sample. For every donor, flow cytometry on a PBMC aliquot measured the percentage of naive CD45RAhigh/CD27high T cells. Broader findings and caveats from the paper: Compared with the aged group, the long-lived group had more naive CD4+ T cells, fewer expanded clones and increased TCR diversity, a pattern suggesting age selection. Total diversity estimates from one million sequenced T cells were considered lower bounds and underestimates. The percentage of naive T cells measured by flow cytometry correlated strongly with observed TCR beta diversity. The CMV infection status of donors was not known, potentially confounding age-related changes in expanded clonotypes. Bulk unsorted PBMC profiling prevented conclusive comparison of naive and antigen-experienced compartments. Observed TCR beta diversity per million T cells fell roughly linearly with age, and a significant reduction was already apparent by age roughly 40.

This receptor chain uses TRBV5-1 and TRBJ2-7; a tentative D match to TRBD1 spans 5 bases. The sequencing input was blood. The TCR was taken from a woman aged 30 to 39 in good health. The DNA sequence reads TGCGCCAGCAGCTTTGAGTCAGGGTCCCTCTACGAGCAGTACTTC. Protein translation: CASSFESGSLYEQYF.